The 17 T cell receptor beta chains listed next were all sequenced from one sample in a study of patients and donors after allogeneic stem cell transplantation. TCRdb analysed the RT-PCR reads with MiXCR anew, one entry per CDR3 protein. Of hundreds of thousands of distinct CDR3 sequences in the sample, roughly 38% were seen once. The source material was blood, either unsorted or a sorted T cell fraction (not recorded which). The receptors here all came from a human donor who was either an allogeneic HSCT recipient or a stem cell or donor lymphocyte infusion donor (not recorded which). It is not recorded whose cells these are; they may come from a transplant donor.

The V call is TRBV20-1, the J call TRBJ1-2, with unresolved D. The V gene lost 0 bases and the J gene lost 7 bases, with 12 bases spanning the gap. Per germline, CDR1 DFQATT and CDR2 SNEGSKA (reference sequence). This CDR3 contains 13 residues. The CDR3 DNA reads TGCAGTGCTAGAGATTTAAGGACTGGTGGCTACACCTTC. This gives the protein CSARDLRTGGYTF.

This sequence joins TRBV4-1 and TRBJ1-1, with a tentative D call TRBD1 (5 bases). V gave up 4 bases and J gave up 0 bases, with 15 bases separating them. CDR3 length: 16 residues. CDR1 is MGHRA and CDR2 is YSYEKL in the germline V gene. In DNA, the CDR3 is TGCGCCAGCAGCCGGATGGGGGGAGGGGTGAACACTGAAGCTTTCTTT. Translated: CASSRMGGGVNTEAFF.

The chain recombines TRBV20-1 with TRBJ1-1; D may be TRBD1 (5 bases). This CDR3 spans 11 amino acids. V gave up 5 bases and J gave up 7 bases, with 11 bases separating them. Germline CDR1 DFQATT, CDR2 SNEGSKA (reference sequence). The CDR3 sequence is CSAQTVVEAFF. CDR3 DNA: TGCAGTGCTCAGACAGTGGTTGAAGCTTTCTTT.

The V and J genes are TRBV12-3 or TRBV12-4 and TRBJ2-1; 8 bases are shared with TRBD1. This CDR3 has 13 residues. V trimming: 8 bases; J trimming: 4 bases; junction bases outside the gene matches: 4. CDR3 region: CASGDRGYNEQFF. In DNA, the CDR3 is TGTGCCAGCGGAGACAGGGGTTACAATGAGCAGTTCTTC.

This chain joins TRBV12-3 or TRBV12-4 and TRBJ1-1; tentatively, D is TRBD1 (5 bases). Trimming pared 5 bases from V and 3 bases from J, leaving 25 bases between. CDR3 length equals 18 residues. This CDR3 reads CASSPSGVSRIGDTEAFF. CDR3 nucleotide sequence: TGTGCCAGCAGTCCCTCGGGGGTAAGCCGGATTGGGGACACTGAAGCTTTCTTT.

Concerning this clonotype: Compared with germline, one end of the junction differs, possibly owing to a read error. The chain couples TRBV5-5 to TRBJ2-4; 8 positions agree with TRBD1. The CDR3 runs to 14 residues. The germline V gene has CDR1 SGHKS and CDR2 YYEKEE (reference sequence). DNA of the CDR3: TGTGCCAGCAGCTTGGCCCAACGGCCGGGACAGGTATCCTTC. Its protein product is CASSLAQRPGQVSF.

V is TRBV5-1 and J is TRBJ1-6; maybe TRBD1 (6 bases). Per germline, CDR1 SGHRS and CDR2 YFSETQ. The CDR3 sequence is 16 residues long. V lost 0 bases and J 9 bases, leaving 16 bases between the germline ends. The CDR3 sequence is CASSLELTGLFSPLHF. The CDR3 bases are TGCGCCAGCAGCTTGGAGCTGACAGGCTTATTTTCACCCCTCCACTTT.

This clonotype was counted a few times. CDR3: CSARGTGEYQPQHF. CDR3 nucleotides: TGCAGTGCTAGAGGGACAGGAGAGTATCAGCCCCAGCATTTT. This chain uses TRBV20-1 with TRBJ1-5; 7 bases are shared with TRBD1. V shed 1 base and J 5 bases; nucleotides not matched to a gene: 5. CDR1 is DFQATT and CDR2 is SNEGSKA in the germline V gene (reference sequence). This CDR3 contains 14 residues.

V is TRBV29-1 and J is TRBJ1-1; no reliable D call. The germline gives CDR1 SQVTM, CDR2 ANQGSEA. The V end lost 6 bases, the J end lost 0 bases, and 20 bases lay between the germline ends. The CDR3 is made up of 16 amino acids. The CDR3 coding sequence is TGCAGCGTCGAAAGCGAGACGGGGTCCATGAACACTGAAGCTTTCTTT. This codes for CSVESETGSMNTEAFF.

This chain uses TRBV12-3 or TRBV12-4 with TRBJ2-3; D gene ambiguous. V lost 4 bases and J 1 base, leaving 6 bases between the germline ends. This CDR3 region has 13 residues. The CDR3 is CASSSPGTDTQYF. Written as DNA, the CDR3 is TGTGCCAGCAGTTCCCCTGGCACAGATACGCAGTATTTT.

This clonotype was picked up one time. The chain is built from TRBV5-5 and TRBJ2-7; no firm D call. Trimming pared 4 bases from V and 7 bases from J, leaving 12 bases between. The CDR3 runs 12 residues. Per germline, CDR1 SGHKS and CDR2 YYEKEE (reference sequence). CDR3 sequence reads: CASSNTLREQYF. For the CDR3, the DNA is TGTGCCAGCAGCAACACACTGCGGGAGCAGTACTTC.

The CDR3 nucleotides read TGTGCCAGCAGTAGATTCGGGGGTTCAGATACGCAGTATTTT. It is translated as CASSRFGGSDTQYF. V and J are TRBV27 and TRBJ2-3, with a weak D call TRBD2 (6 bases). The CDR3 runs to 14 residues. Germline lookup yields CDR1 MNHEY and CDR2 SMNVEV (reference sequence). V lost 5 bases, J lost 4 bases, and 13 bases lay in between.

This clonotype was seen a handful of times. The genes are TRBV24-1 and TRBJ1-5; possibly TRBD1 for D (6 bases). The germline CDR1 and CDR2 sequences are KGHDR and SFDVKD. The germline V and J ends were trimmed by 9 bases and 7 bases, with 18 bases remaining between them. This CDR3 comprises 14 residues. The CDR3 coding sequence is TGTGCCACCGCCCGGGGGGGGCAAGGACAGCCCCAGCATTTT. Translating gives CATARGGQGQPQHF.

This clonotype showed up just a few times. The chain couples TRBV18 to TRBJ1-3, with unresolved D. The germline gives CDR1 KGHSH, CDR2 LQKENI. Trimming shortened V by 3 bases and J by 3 bases, and 6 bases separated the two germline ends. This CDR3 is 13 amino acids long. Here the CDR3 DNA reads TGTGCCAGCTCACCCGACATTGGAAACACCATATATTTT. Translation: CASSPDIGNTIYF.

The CDR3 loop reads CASSNDRGPYEQYF. The CDR3 DNA sequence: TGTGCCAGCTCGAATGACAGGGGGCCCTACGAGCAGTACTTC. The chain employs TRBV18 and TRBJ2-7, with 10 bases identical to TRBD1. The CDR3 is made up of 14 amino acids. Germline assignment: CDR1 KGHSH and CDR2 LQKENI. Germline trimming cut 6 bases from V and 2 bases from J; bases unmatched to any gene: 4.

This chain links TRBV28 with TRBJ1-5, with no clear D. V gave up 6 bases and J gave up 1 base, with 10 bases separating them. Germline V lookup: CDR1 MDHEN, CDR2 SYDVKM. This CDR3 contains 14 residues. The CDR3 nucleotides read TGTGCCAGCAGAAAGAGAGAGAGCAATCAGCCCCAGCATTTT. Encoded protein: CASRKRESNQPQHF. Complete variable domain (other parts from reference TRBV28 and TRBJ1-5): DVKVTQSSRYLVKRTGEKVFLECVQDMDHENMFWYRQDPGLGLRLIYFSYDVKMKEKGDIPEGYSVSREKKERFSLILESASTNQTSMYLCASRKRESNQPQHFGDGTRLSIL.

Only a few counts were recorded for this clonotype. This chain joins TRBV3-1 and TRBJ2-7, with D perhaps matching TRBD2 (5 bases). Per the germline V gene, CDR1 is LGHDT and CDR2 is YNNKEL (reference sequence). Trimming took off 4 bases at V and 2 bases at J, with 12 bases between the two ends. The CDR3 contains 14 residues. CDR3 in DNA: TGTGCCAGCAGCCCCGGACTGGGCCCCTACGAGCAGTACTTC. Its translation: CASSPGLGPYEQYF.